This TCR beta chain was sequenced during a study of cytomegalovirus exposure and HLA in healthy donors. Findings and limits, study-wide: In a later analysis, donors in an Asian-associated ancestry cluster reportedly had fewer N-insertions in productive TCRs than the cohort mean. The authors reported that TCR beta sequences could predict HLA-A and HLA-B alleles. These predictions were accurate for most subjects in the first cohort.

As regards this clone: Its antigen is currently unknown.

The donors were healthy bone marrow donors. Germline V gene data show CDR1 as SGHVS and CDR2 as FQNEAQ. The CDR3 consists of 15 residues. V lost 1 base and J lost 3, with 12 bases in between. The study ran its PCR with 60 Vbeta and 13 Jbeta primers. The method was immunoSEQ multiplex PCR; TCRdb's version includes in-frame clones alone and lacks a portion of them. This table has roughly 100,000 clones, 75% appearing once. The rearrangement uses TRBV7-8 and TRBJ1-2; D may be TRBD1 (5 bases). This receptor was identified in a middle-aged man in good health and CMV-seronegative. Sequencing was done on a sample of PBMCs. The CDR3 here is CASSLEAGWDYGYTF. The CDR3 coding sequence is TGTGCCAGCAGCTTAGAGGCAGGGTGGGACTATGGCTACACCTTC. The full variable domain, completed using reference TRBV7-8 and TRBJ1-2, is GAGVSQSPRYKVAKRGQDVALRCDPISGHVSLFWYQQALGQGPEFLTYFQNEAQLDKSGLPSDRFFAERPEGSVSTLKIQRTQQEDSAVYLCASSLEAGWDYGYTFGSGTRLTVV.